The 27 T cell receptor beta chains below come from one sample, sequenced in a study of a mutant IDH1 vaccine in newly diagnosed glioma. Sequenced by immunoSEQ multiplex PCR; TCRdb stores in-frame clones only, minus some. The data hold approximately 50,000 clones, with roughly 91% observed a single time. Time point given: week 35, safety follow-up. Vaccination used 300 ug of mutant IDH1 20-mer peptide per dose, with topical imiquimod. Antigens for these TCRs are unknown. Here the sequenced sample was PBMCs, taken from a glioma patient whose treatment included an IDH1 peptide vaccine. All receptors come from a woman aged 40 to 50 with glioma.

The gene calls are TRBV2 and TRBJ2-5; D possibly corresponds to TRBD2 (5 bases). The germline V gene has CDR1 SNHLY and CDR2 FYNNEI. The CDR3 has 14 residues. V was pared by 6 bases and J by 5 bases, with 16 bases between. CDR3 nucleotides: TGTGCCAGCAGAGAGGGTTTAATTAGGGAGACCCAGTACTTC. Translated: CASREGLIRETQYF.

The CDR3 coding sequence is TGCGCCAGCAGCCAAGGCTCGTGGGGACAGGGCTCCTACGAGCAGTACTTC. This sequence encodes CASSQGSWGQGSYEQYF. V usage is TRBV4-1 and J usage is TRBJ2-7; 9 bases align to TRBD1. Per the germline V gene, CDR1 is MGHRA and CDR2 is YSYEKL. This CDR3 comprises 17 residues. J was trimmed by 0 bases and V by 1 base; bases with no gene match: 7.

This clone showed up just once. The chain has TRBV10-3 and TRBJ1-4; D possibly corresponds to TRBD1 (5 bases). Per germline, CDR1 ENHRY and CDR2 SYGVKD. V was trimmed by 4 bases and J by 5 bases, leaving 8 bases between them. This CDR3 is 13 amino acids long. CDR3 amino acids: CAISGGSNEKLFF. CDR3 nucleotide sequence: TGTGCCATCAGTGGGGGGAGCAATGAAAAACTGTTTTTT.

This clone was found a few times. The chain joins TRBV11-2 to TRBJ2-7; weak D call: TRBD1 (5 bases). CDR1 SGHAT and CDR2 FQNNGV come from the germline V gene. The CDR3 sequence is 14 residues long. Trimming shortened V by 1 base and J by 0 bases, and 7 bases separated the two germline ends. The CDR3 reads CASSLGQYSYEQYF. The CDR3 nucleotides are TGTGCCAGCAGCTTAGGACAGTACTCCTACGAGCAGTACTTC.

The chain joins TRBV19 to TRBJ1-5; 10 nucleotides agree with TRBD1. V shed 4 bases and J 1 base; nucleotides not matched to a gene: 4. This CDR3 contains 16 residues. Germline CDR1 is LNHDA and CDR2 is SQIVND (reference sequence). The CDR3 DNA is TGTGCCAGTAGTACAAGGACAGGGGGAAGCAATCAGCCCCAGCATTTT. It encodes CASSTRTGGSNQPQHF.

A single count supports this clone. This sequence joins TRBV5-4 and TRBJ2-7, with TRBD2 matching 11 bases. Per the germline V gene, CDR1 is SGHNT and CDR2 is YYREEE (reference sequence). The CDR3 spans 17 residues. V lost 4 bases, J lost 2 bases, and 11 bases stayed unmatched. Written as DNA, the CDR3 is TGTGCCAGCAGCCAAGGTACCGGGACTAGCGGCACCTACGAGCAGTACTTC. It yields the protein CASSQGTGTSGTYEQYF.

The rearrangement joins TRBV7-6 to TRBJ2-2, with D possibly matching TRBD1 (6 bases). Between the trimmed V and J ends, which lost 1 base and 2 bases, there was a span of 8 bases. The CDR3 consists of 15 residues. The germline CDR1 and CDR2 sequences are SGHVS and FNYEAQ. The CDR3, as DNA: TGTGCCAGCAGCTTAGAGGGGACAAACACCGGGGAGCTGTTTTTT. This codes for CASSLEGTNTGELFF.

This clone appeared once. The gene calls are TRBV7-9 and TRBJ2-5; 9 nucleotides line up with TRBD2. With 2 bases clipped from V and 4 bases from J, the junction kept 17 bases outside the gene matches. CDR1 is SEHNR, CDR2 FQNEAQ, per germline (reference sequence). The CDR3 is 19 residues long. The CDR3 protein is CASSLRPSGASLIGETQYF. CDR3 nucleotide sequence: TGTGCCAGCAGCTTAAGGCCTAGCGGGGCCAGTTTGATAGGAGAGACCCAGTACTTC.

DNA of the CDR3: TGTGCCAGCAGCTTAGCTACGGGGGGCGCCAAAAACATTCAGTACTTC. Protein sequence: CASSLATGGAKNIQYF. The rearrangement links TRBV7-2 to TRBJ2-4; a possible D gene is TRBD2 (7 bases). The ends were cut back, 0 bases at V and 1 base at J, with 10 bases in the middle. CDR3 length: 16 amino acids. The germline V gene has CDR1 SGHTA and CDR2 FQGNSA.

This rearrangement joins TRBV10-1 to TRBJ1-1, with TRBD1 matching over 10 bases. CDR1 and CDR2 (germline): WNHNN, SYGVQD (reference sequence). Germline trimming cut 4 bases from V and 2 bases from J; bases unmatched to any gene: 1. CDR3 length: 14 residues. The CDR3 is CASSGQGANTEAFF. The DNA for the CDR3 is TGCGCCAGCAGTGGACAGGGGGCTAACACTGAAGCTTTCTTT.

The rearrangement links TRBV6-5 to TRBJ2-3; tentative D call: TRBD2 (5 bases). The CDR3 has 12 amino acids. The V end lost 8 bases, the J end lost 1 base, and 7 bases lay between the germline ends. The germline gives CDR1 MNHEY, CDR2 SVGAGI. For the CDR3, the DNA is TGTGCCAGCCGGGGAGGCACAGATACGCAGTATTTT. Protein sequence: CASRGGTDTQYF.

The chain has TRBV30 and TRBJ2-3, with 9 bases matching TRBD2. The germline CDR1 and CDR2 sequences are GTSNPN and SVGIG (reference sequence). The CDR3 runs 12 residues. V lost 5 bases to trimming and J lost 8 bases; unmatched junction nucleotides: 5. The CDR3 loop reads CAWGATSGTQYF. The CDR3 region has the DNA TGTGCCTGGGGGGCGACTAGCGGTACGCAGTATTTT.

The rearrangement links TRBV5-4 to TRBJ2-2, with a tentative D call TRBD1 (5 bases). The CDR3 totals 14 residues. Germline CDR1 reads SGHNT; CDR2 reads YYREEE (reference sequence). The V gene lost 3 bases and the J gene lost 6 bases, with 12 bases spanning the gap. The chain's CDR3 is CASSSTVLSGELFF. The CDR3 DNA sequence: TGTGCCAGCAGCTCGACAGTGCTCTCCGGGGAGCTGTTTTTT. Supplemented by reference TRBV5-4 and TRBJ2-2, the full variable domain reads ETGVTQSPTHLIKTRGQQVTLRCSSQSGHNTVSWYQQALGQGPQFIFQYYREEENGRGNFPPRFSGLQFPNYSSELNVNALELDDSALYLCASSSTVLSGELFFGEGSRLTVL.

The chain has TRBV9 and TRBJ2-7; 8 bases line up with TRBD2. V shed 0 bases, J shed 4 bases, and the junction held 6 bases outside the gene matches. The length of the CDR3 is 15 residues. Germline CDR1 SGDLS, CDR2 YYNGEE. The CDR3 sequence is CASSVAPGGAYEQYF. CDR3 DNA sequence: TGTGCCAGCAGCGTAGCCCCCGGGGGGGCGTACGAGCAGTACTTC. Full variable domain (remainder filled in from reference TRBV9 and TRBJ2-7): DSGVTQTPKHLITATGQRVTLRCSPRSGDLSVYWYQQSLDQGLQFLIQYYNGEERAKGNILERFSAQQFPDLHSELNLSSLELGDSALYFCASSVAPGGAYEQYFGPGTRLTVT.

The chain is built from TRBV6-1 and TRBJ2-3; 11 bases align to TRBD2. After removal of 0 bases from V and 4 bases from J, the junction contained 6 bases not matched to a gene. Germline loops: CDR1 MNHNS, CDR2 SASEGT. This CDR3 is 17 amino acids long. CDR3 loop: CASSEAFLAGGPDTQYF. In nucleotides, the CDR3 is TGTGCCAGCAGTGAAGCGTTTTTAGCGGGGGGGCCAGATACGCAGTATTTT.

The chain joins TRBV6-1 to TRBJ2-1; perhaps TRBD2 as D (5 bases). Trimming pared 5 bases from V and 6 bases from J, leaving 14 bases between. CDR1 is MNHNS and CDR2 is SASEGT in the germline V gene. The CDR3 is made up of 14 amino acids. The CDR3 protein is CASSNGMYLNEQFF. As DNA, the CDR3 is TGTGCCAGCAGTAACGGGATGTACCTCAATGAGCAGTTCTTC.

V and J are TRBV21-1 and TRBJ2-5; TRBD2, the table's D call, was not compared with the DNA. TRBV21-1 represents a pseudogene. This CDR3 spans 19 amino acids. DNA for the CDR3: TGTGCCAGCAGCAAAGATGGAGGCCGGCTAGCGGGACCGCAAGAGACCCAGTACTTC. Translation: CASSKDGGRLAGPQETQYF.

The chain uses TRBV2 and TRBJ2-2; D may be TRBD1 (6 bases). Germline V gene data show CDR1 as SNHLY and CDR2 as FYNNEI. The V end was cut by 9 bases, the J end by 2 bases, with 13 bases between. The CDR3 loop spans 14 amino acids. The CDR3 DNA reads TGTGCCAGTACCCTACAGGGCAACACCGGGGAGCTGTTTTTT. This translates into CASTLQGNTGELFF.

The rearrangement uses TRBV4-1 and TRBJ1-5; no firm D call. V was pared by 0 bases and J by 5 bases, with 5 bases between. Looked up from germline, CDR1 is MGHRA and CDR2 is YSYEKL. The CDR3 consists of 13 residues. The CDR3 nucleotides read TGCGCCAGCAGCCAAGACCGTGATCAGCCCCAGCATTTT. As protein: CASSQDRDQPQHF.

The rearrangement joins TRBV4-1 to TRBJ2-7; D could derive from TRBD1 or TRBD2 (6 bases each). The CDR3 is 17 amino acids. V was pared by 3 bases and J by 6 bases, with 24 bases between. Germline V gene sequence: CDR1 MGHRA, CDR2 YSYEKL. CDR3: CASSQDDSGLGGSEQYF. The CDR3 DNA sequence: TGCGCCAGCAGCCAGGACGACTCGGGACTGGGGGGCTCCGAGCAGTACTTC.

Concerning this clone itself: The junction departs from germline at one end; a sequencing error may be responsible. The chain recombines TRBV6-1 with TRBJ1-4; tentative D call: TRBD1 (6 bases). The germline V gene encodes CDR1 MNHNS and CDR2 SASEGT. The CDR3 totals 14 residues. The CDR3 DNA sequence: TGTGCCAGCAGGGAAGGGGGGCCAAAAGAAAAACTGTTTTTT. Translating it yields CASREGGPKEKLFF.

The chain employs TRBV5-6 and TRBJ2-2; D is possibly TRBD2 (5 bases). The CDR3 consists of 14 residues. CDR1 SGHDT and CDR2 YYEEEE come from the germline V gene. V was cut by 0 bases and J by 5 bases, with 8 bases left in between. CDR3 region: CASSLEGGTGELFF. CDR3 nucleotides: TGTGCCAGCAGCTTGGAGGGCGGGACCGGGGAGCTGTTTTTT.

The V gene is TRBV6-1, the J gene TRBJ2-3; TRBD1 is a possible D gene (5 bases). The CDR3 runs 13 residues. CDR1 is MNHNS and CDR2 is SASEGT in the germline V gene. V was pared by 1 base and J by 6 bases, with 8 bases between. The CDR3 DNA follows: TGTGCCAGCAGTGAAGTATCAGGGGATACGCAGTATTTT. This translates into CASSEVSGDTQYF.

The chain has TRBV5-4 and TRBJ2-1; TRBD2 aligns across 8 bases. V shed 0 bases and J 7 bases; nucleotides not matched to a gene: 12. This CDR3 spans 17 amino acids. CDR1 is SGHNT, CDR2 YYREEE, per germline (reference sequence). The CDR3 protein is CASSLDIGRRGENEQFF. The CDR3 DNA sequence: TGTGCCAGCAGCTTGGACATAGGACGGCGGGGGGAAAATGAGCAGTTCTTC.

This chain links TRBV25-1 with TRBJ2-1; D is perhaps TRBD2 (7 bases). V lost 6 bases, J lost 5 bases, and 11 bases lay in between. The CDR3 totals 13 residues. Germline-derived CDR1 and CDR2 are MGHDK and SYGVNS. The CDR3 region is CASRGGANNEQFF. The CDR3 bases are TGTGCCAGCAGGGGGGGGGCGAACAATGAGCAGTTCTTC. Full variable domain (outside the CDR3, taken from reference TRBV25-1 and TRBJ2-1): EADIYQTPRYLVIGTGKKITLECSQTMGHDKMYWYQQDPGMELHLIHYSYGVNSTEKGDLSSESTVSRIRTEHFPLTLESARPSHTSQYLCASRGGANNEQFFGPGTRLTVL.

The genes are TRBV19 and TRBJ2-1; tentative D call: TRBD1 (5 bases). Trimming left V 5 bases short and J 2 bases short, with 10 bases between. CDR1 and CDR2 from the germline V gene are LNHDA and SQIVND (reference sequence). CDR3 length: 14 residues. CDR3 coding DNA: TGTGCCAGTAGTCTAGGCAGGGCCTACAATGAGCAGTTCTTC. It is translated as CASSLGRAYNEQFF.

The chain couples TRBV4-1 to TRBJ1-1; 9 bases fit TRBD1. The trim removed 2 bases at V and 4 bases at J, leaving 8 bases unmatched. The CDR3 length is 16 residues. CDR1 is MGHRA and CDR2 is YSYEKL in the germline V gene. CDR3 sequence: CASSQKQGATGTEAFF. DNA for the CDR3: TGCGCCAGCAGCCAAAAACAGGGGGCCACGGGCACTGAAGCTTTCTTT.